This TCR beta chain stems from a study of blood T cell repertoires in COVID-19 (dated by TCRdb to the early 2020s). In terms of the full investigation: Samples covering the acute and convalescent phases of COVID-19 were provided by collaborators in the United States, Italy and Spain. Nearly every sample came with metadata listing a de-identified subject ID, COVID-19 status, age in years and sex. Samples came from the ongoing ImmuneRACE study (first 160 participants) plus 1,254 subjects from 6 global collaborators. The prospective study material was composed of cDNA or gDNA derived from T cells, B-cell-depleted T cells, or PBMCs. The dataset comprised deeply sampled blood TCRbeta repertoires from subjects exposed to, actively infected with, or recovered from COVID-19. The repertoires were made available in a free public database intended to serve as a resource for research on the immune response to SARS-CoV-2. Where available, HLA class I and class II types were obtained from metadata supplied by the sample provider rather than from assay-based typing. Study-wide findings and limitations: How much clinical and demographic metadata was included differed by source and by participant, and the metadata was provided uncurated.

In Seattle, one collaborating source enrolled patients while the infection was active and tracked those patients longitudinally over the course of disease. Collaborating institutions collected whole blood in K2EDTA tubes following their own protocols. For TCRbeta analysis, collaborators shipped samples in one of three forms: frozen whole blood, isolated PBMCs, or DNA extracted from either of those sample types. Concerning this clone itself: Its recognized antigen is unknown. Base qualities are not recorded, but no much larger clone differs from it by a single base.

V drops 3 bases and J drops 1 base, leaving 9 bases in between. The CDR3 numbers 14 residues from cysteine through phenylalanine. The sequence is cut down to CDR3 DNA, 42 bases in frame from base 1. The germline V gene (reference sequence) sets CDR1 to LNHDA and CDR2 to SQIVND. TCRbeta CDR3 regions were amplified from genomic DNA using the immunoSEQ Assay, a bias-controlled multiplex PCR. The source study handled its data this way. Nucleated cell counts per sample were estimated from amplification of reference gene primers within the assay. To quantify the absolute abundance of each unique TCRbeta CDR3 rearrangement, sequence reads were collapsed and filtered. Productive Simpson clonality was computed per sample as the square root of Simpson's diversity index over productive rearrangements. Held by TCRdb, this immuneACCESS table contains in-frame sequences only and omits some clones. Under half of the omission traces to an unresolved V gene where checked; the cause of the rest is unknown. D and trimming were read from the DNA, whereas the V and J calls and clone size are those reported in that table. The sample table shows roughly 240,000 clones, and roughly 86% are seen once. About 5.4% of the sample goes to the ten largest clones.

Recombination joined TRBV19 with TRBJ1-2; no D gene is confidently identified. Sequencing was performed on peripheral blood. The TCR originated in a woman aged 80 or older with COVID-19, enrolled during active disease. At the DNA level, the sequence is TGTGCCAGTAGTATTAATCGGGATAACTATGGCTACACCTTC. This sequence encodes CASSINRDNYGYTF.